This T cell receptor beta chain appears in the sequencing data of a study of blood T cell repertoires in COVID-19. On the study more broadly: Italy, Spain and the United States were the sources of the convalescent and acute COVID-19 samples. The analysed material was cDNA or gDNA that came from T cells, B-cell-depleted T cells, or PBMCs.

The CDR3 extends over 12 amino acids. The V gene's germline CDR1 is SGDLS and CDR2 YYNGEE. V dropped 0 bases and J dropped 6 bases, with 5 bases sitting between them. Study processing details: Amplifying reference gene primers gave estimates of nucleated cell counts. Profiling relied on immunoSEQ multiplex PCR, and the TCRdb table lists in-frame clones only, not all of them. That table gives V, J and clone size, and the DNA gave D and trimming. The table lists tens of thousands of clones, 80% to 90% of them singletons. The clonotype comes from a human donor in a cohort sampled during active COVID-19. The genes are TRBV9 and TRBJ2-3; D remains ambiguous. The sample comprised peripheral blood. CDR3 DNA sequence: TGTGCCAGCAGCGTAGGGAGCGATACGCAGTATTTT. This sequence encodes CASSVGSDTQYF.